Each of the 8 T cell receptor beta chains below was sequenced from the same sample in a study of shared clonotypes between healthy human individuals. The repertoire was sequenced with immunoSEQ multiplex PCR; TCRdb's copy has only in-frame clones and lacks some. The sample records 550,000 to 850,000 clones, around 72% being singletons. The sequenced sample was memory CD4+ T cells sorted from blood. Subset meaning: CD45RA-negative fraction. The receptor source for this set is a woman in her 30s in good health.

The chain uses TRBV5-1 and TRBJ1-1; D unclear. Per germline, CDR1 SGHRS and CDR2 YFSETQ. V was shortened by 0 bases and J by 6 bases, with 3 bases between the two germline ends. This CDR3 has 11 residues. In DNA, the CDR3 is TGCGCCAGCAGCTTGGGTCCTGAAGCTTTCTTT. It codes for CASSLGPEAFF.

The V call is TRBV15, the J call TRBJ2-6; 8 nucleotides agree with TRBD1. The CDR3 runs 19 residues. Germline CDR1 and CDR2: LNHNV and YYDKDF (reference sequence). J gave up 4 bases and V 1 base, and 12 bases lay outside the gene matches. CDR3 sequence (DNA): TGTGCCACCAGCAGAGGATCCCCGCAGGGGGCGGGGGGGGCCAACGTCCTGACTTTC. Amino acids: CATSRGSPQGAGGANVLTF.

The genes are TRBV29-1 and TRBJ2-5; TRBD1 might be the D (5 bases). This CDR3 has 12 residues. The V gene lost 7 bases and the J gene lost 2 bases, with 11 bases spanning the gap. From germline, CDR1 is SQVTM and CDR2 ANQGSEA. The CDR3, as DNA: TGCAGCGCGCGACAGACACAAGAGACCCAGTACTTC. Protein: CSARQTQETQYF.

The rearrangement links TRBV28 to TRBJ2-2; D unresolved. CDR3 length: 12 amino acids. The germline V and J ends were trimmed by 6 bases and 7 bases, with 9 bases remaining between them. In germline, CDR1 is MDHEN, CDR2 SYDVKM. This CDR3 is CASSSDGGELFF. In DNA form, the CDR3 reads TGTGCCAGCAGCTCAGATGGCGGGGAGCTGTTTTTT.

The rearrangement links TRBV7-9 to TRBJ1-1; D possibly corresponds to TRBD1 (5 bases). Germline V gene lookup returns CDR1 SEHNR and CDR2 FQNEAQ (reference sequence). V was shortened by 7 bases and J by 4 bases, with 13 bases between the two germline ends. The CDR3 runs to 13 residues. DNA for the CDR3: TGTGCCAGCACCTGGGGGGATCGCACTGAAGCTTTCTTT. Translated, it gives CASTWGDRTEAFF.

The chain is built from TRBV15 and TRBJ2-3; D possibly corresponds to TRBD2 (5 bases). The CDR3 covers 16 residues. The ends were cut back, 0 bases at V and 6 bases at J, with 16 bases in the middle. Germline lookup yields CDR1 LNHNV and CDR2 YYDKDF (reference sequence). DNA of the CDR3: TGTGCCACCAGCAGAGATTGGCTTGACACGGGGGATACGCAGTATTTT. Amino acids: CATSRDWLDTGDTQYF.

As DNA, the CDR3 is TGCAGCGTTGAAGTTCCAGGCGTTAACTATGGCTACACCTTC. It translates to CSVEVPGVNYGYTF. The chain links TRBV29-1 to TRBJ1-2; D uncertain. Per germline, CDR1 SQVTM and CDR2 ANQGSEA. The CDR3 runs to 14 residues. V was trimmed by 1 base and J by 1 base, leaving 10 bases between them.

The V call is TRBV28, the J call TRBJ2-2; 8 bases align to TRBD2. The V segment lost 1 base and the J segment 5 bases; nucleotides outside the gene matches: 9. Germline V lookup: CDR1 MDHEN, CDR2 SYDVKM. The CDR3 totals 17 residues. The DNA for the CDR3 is TGTGCCAGCAGTTTATTCCCAGCGGGGGCCCAGACCGGGGAGCTGTTTTTT. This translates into CASSLFPAGAQTGELFF.